These 2 T cell receptor beta chains share one sample of origin, sequenced in a study of T cell changes during pregnancy in multiple sclerosis. This table comes from immunoSEQ multiplex PCR, and its TCRdb copy is limited to in-frame clones, with some not included. The table lists about 110,000 clones, 80% to 95% of them singletons. This material consisted of peripheral blood, taken in the third trimester of pregnancy. The receptors stem from a female donor with multiple sclerosis, enrolled in a pregnancy study.

The chain employs TRBV5-5 and TRBJ2-7, with a weak D call TRBD1 (5 bases). The CDR3 is 14 amino acids. V gave up 1 base and J gave up 5 bases, with 13 bases separating them. Germline-derived CDR1 and CDR2 are SGHKS and YYEKEE (reference sequence). The CDR3 reads CASSLQGSRDEQYF. CDR3 bases: TGTGCCAGCAGCTTGCAGGGTAGTCGAGACGAGCAGTACTTC.

The rearrangement uses TRBV6-5 and TRBJ1-1; tentative D call: TRBD1 (5 bases). Germline V gives CDR1 MNHEY, CDR2 SVGAGI. With 2 bases removed from V and 1 base from J, the gap between germline ends came to 11 bases. The CDR3 is made up of 15 amino acids. CDR3 sequence: CASSYGLGGNTEAFF. CDR3 DNA sequence: TGTGCCAGCAGTTACGGATTGGGGGGGAACACTGAAGCTTTCTTT.